This is a list of T cell receptor beta chains from one sample in a study of radiotherapy plus CTLA-4 blockade in lung cancer. Sequenced by immunoSEQ multiplex PCR; TCRdb stores in-frame clones only, minus some. The sample shows some 96,000 clones, around 88% of them seen only once. The sequenced sample was peripheral blood, obtained from a patient treated with radiotherapy plus ipilimumab. The source of these receptors is a human donor with non-small cell lung cancer that progressed on radiotherapy plus ipilimumab. The CDR3 runs from the conserved cysteine through the conserved F or W. Fields, in order: J gene, V gene, D gene, clone size, CDR3 protein, CDR3 DNA. The D gene is left open where the match is weak. Some rows have no size entry. The others give once, few or many, or a class for an expanded clone.

>TRBJ1-2|TRBV5-1|NA|NA
CASSLDGAYGYTF
TGCGCCAGCAGCTTAGACGGAGCCTATGGCTACACCTTC
>TRBJ2-2|TRBV6-1|NA|NA
CASSDRTLGTGELFF
TGTGCCAGCAGCGACAGGACGTTAGGGACCGGGGAGCTGTTTTTT
>TRBJ1-5|TRBV2|NA|NA
CASSELTIPQHF
TGTGCCAGCAGTGAATTAACAATCCCCCAGCATTTT
>TRBJ2-1|TRBV25-1|NA|NA
CASSETRRNEQFF
TGTGCCAGCAGTGAAACGCGTAGAAATGAGCAGTTCTTC
>TRBJ1-2|TRBV6-6|TRBD1|NA
CASRNTGDYGYTF
TGTGCCAGCAGGAATACAGGGGACTATGGCTACACCTTC
>TRBJ1-4|TRBV30|NA|NA
CAWSGPGGVLFF
TGTGCCTGGAGTGGGCCGGGCGGCGTACTGTTTTTT
>TRBJ2-2|TRBV7-3|NA|once
CASSQTSTGELFF
TGTGCCAGCAGCCAAACTTCCACCGGGGAGCTGTTTTTT
>TRBJ2-7|TRBV15|TRBD2|NA
CATSGSSGLAHSYEQYF
TGTGCCACCAGCGGGAGTAGCGGACTAGCTCACTCCTACGAGCAGTACTTC
>TRBJ1-3|TRBV19|NA|NA
CASKDRHSGNTIYF
TGTGCCAGTAAAGACAGGCACTCTGGAAACACCATATATTTT
>TRBJ1-2|TRBV6-5|NA|NA
CASTPGSGGNYGYTF
TGTGCCAGCACTCCTGGCTCGGGGGGTAACTATGGCTACACCTTC
>TRBJ1-2|TRBV7-9|NA|NA
CASSLETLRSYGYTF
TGTGCCAGCAGCTTAGAGACCCTTCGGAGCTATGGCTACACCTTC
>TRBJ2-5|TRBV5-4|TRBD2|NA
CASSLTYGGEETQYF
TGTGCCAGCAGCCTAACCTACGGGGGGGAAGAGACCCAGTACTTC
>TRBJ1-1|TRBV9|NA|NA
CASSASGQSWTEAFF
TGTGCCAGCAGCGCCTCCGGACAGTCGTGGACTGAAGCTTTCTTT
>TRBJ2-1|TRBV7-9|NA|NA
CASEFPGGEQFF
TGTGCCAGCGAATTCCCTGGAGGAGAGCAGTTCTTC
>TRBJ2-7|TRBV7-9|TRBD2|few
CASQTTTSGEQYF
TGTGCCAGCCAAACAACAACTAGCGGCGAGCAGTACTTC
>TRBJ2-3|TRBV19|NA|NA
CASSMGRGSTDTQYF
TGTGCCAGTAGTATGGGGAGAGGTAGCACAGATACGCAGTATTTT
>TRBJ2-1|TRBV19|TRBD2|NA
CASSIEYTSGHNEQFF
TGTGCCAGTAGTATCGAGTACACTAGCGGTCACAATGAGCAGTTCTTC
>TRBJ2-1|TRBV9|TRBD2|NA
CASSVGLAGYNEQFF
TGTGCCAGCAGCGTAGGACTAGCGGGTTACAATGAGCAGTTCTTC
>TRBJ1-2|TRBV11-2|NA|NA
CASSSDGRGDYGYTF
TGTGCCAGCAGCTCAGATGGGAGGGGGGACTATGGCTACACCTTC
>TRBJ1-2|TRBV29-1|TRBD1|NA
CSASDRESGYTF
TGCAGCGCCTCGGACAGGGAGAGTGGCTACACCTTC
>TRBJ1-5|TRBV5-1|NA|NA
CASSLVPGSNQPQHF
TGCGCCAGCAGCTTGGTGCCGGGTAGCAATCAGCCCCAGCATTTT
>TRBJ2-7|TRBV4-2|TRBD2|once
CASSTTSGARWEQYF
TGTGCCAGCAGTACGACTAGCGGCGCACGGTGGGAGCAGTACTTC
>TRBJ1-3|TRBV5-4|NA|NA
CASSLWSSGNTIYF
TGTGCCAGCAGCTTGTGGAGCTCTGGAAACACCATATATTTT
>TRBJ2-7|TRBV6-5|NA|NA
CASSTRLQGSYEQYF
TGTGCCAGCAGCACCCGTCTGCAGGGCTCCTACGAGCAGTACTTC
>TRBJ2-7|TRBV5-5|TRBD1|few
CASSFGTGFYEQYF
TGTGCCAGCAGCTTTGGGACAGGCTTCTACGAGCAGTACTTC
>TRBJ1-1|TRBV7-2|TRBD1|NA
CASSSTGGVNTEAFF
TGTGCCAGCAGCTCGACAGGGGGCGTTAACACTGAAGCTTTCTTT
>TRBJ1-2|TRBV6-5|NA|NA
CASSSTGTTNNYGYTF
TGTGCCAGCAGTTCAACCGGGACCACCAACAACTATGGCTACACCTTC
>TRBJ2-7|TRBV7-9|NA|NA
CASRPRGQGSYEQYF
TGTGCCAGCAGACCCCGAGGTCAGGGCTCCTACGAGCAGTACTTC
>TRBJ2-7|TRBV5-1|TRBD1|NA
CASSFGQGAHVEQYF
TGCGCCAGCAGCTTTGGACAGGGGGCGCATGTGGAGCAGTACTTC
>TRBJ1-2|TRBV7-9|NA|NA
CASSLNGISF
TGTGCCAGCAGCTTAAACGGGATATCCTTC
>TRBJ2-7|TRBV5-8|NA|NA
CASSFDRRGEQYF
TGTGCCAGCAGCTTTGACCGACGGGGCGAGCAGTACTTC